The 29 T cell receptor beta chains in this list originate from one sample, sequenced in a study of CD8 T cells in Susac syndrome (dated by TCRdb to between 2018 and 2020). The method behind the library was the immunoSEQ multiplex PCR assay. RNA was extracted using the RNeasy kit, and about 0.45 to 1 microgram was reverse transcribed with random hexamers. TCRdb passed the public sequencing reads through fastp at Q25 and MiXCR, retaining productive beta sequences. Records with the same CDR3 protein are collapsed into one entry carrying the most frequent genes and DNA. A total of roughly 140,000 distinct CDR3 sequences appear in this sample, about 94% of them only once. Around 0.29% of the sample is held by the ten biggest clonotypes. Sequencing used CD8+ T cells from PBMCs. Every receptor here comes from a human donor in good health.

This clonotype was observed a single time. The rearrangement links TRBV7-3 to TRBJ2-1; D may match TRBD1 or TRBD2 (5 bases each). This CDR3 has 11 amino acids. Looked up from germline, CDR1 is SGHTA and CDR2 is FQGTGA. The V end lost 8 bases, the J end lost 7 bases, and 9 bases lay between the germline ends. The CDR3 protein is CASRDANEQFF. The CDR3 DNA sequence: TGTGCCAGCCGGGACGCTAATGAGCAGTTCTTC. Based on the CDR3 plus reference TRBV7-3 and TRBJ2-1, the full variable domain is GAGVSQTPSNKVTEKGKYVELRCDPISGHTALYWYRQSLGQGPEFLIYFQGTGAADDSGLPNDRFFAVRPEGSVSTLKIQRTERGDSAVYLCASRDANEQFFGPGTRLTVL.

This clonotype came up once. The chain is built from TRBV27 and TRBJ2-1; TRBD2 aligns across 13 bases. The CDR3 is made up of 16 amino acids. Per germline, CDR1 MNHEY and CDR2 SMNVEV (reference sequence). J was trimmed by 8 bases and V by 5 bases; bases with no gene match: 9. The DNA for the CDR3 is TGTGCCAGCAGTGGCATTACGGGACTAGCGGGATATGAGCAGTTCTTC. This gives the protein CASSGITGLAGYEQFF.

This clonotype came up a few times. CDR3 DNA: TGTGCCAGCGGTCCCTCCTACGAGCAGTACTTC. Amino acids: CASGPSYEQYF. The V and J genes are TRBV25-1 and TRBJ2-7; D gene ambiguous. Germline values: CDR1 MGHDK, CDR2 SYGVNS. This CDR3 is 11 amino acids long. V lost 8 bases and J 0 bases, leaving 5 bases between the germline ends.

V and J are TRBV7-9 and TRBJ1-1; D is ambiguous. This CDR3 has 14 amino acids. V was cut by 4 bases and J by 3 bases, with 12 bases left in between. Looked up from germline, CDR1 is SEHNR and CDR2 is FQNEAQ (reference sequence). The CDR3 DNA is TGTGCCAGCAGCTCCGCGGGGTTGCACACTGAAGCTTTCTTT. As protein: CASSSAGLHTEAFF.

The genes are TRBV9 and TRBJ2-1, with no clear D. CDR1 is SGDLS and CDR2 is YYNGEE in the germline V gene. There are 14 residues in the CDR3. The ends were cut back, 2 bases at V and 8 bases at J, with 14 bases in the middle. CDR3 DNA: TGTGCCAGCAGCGTGTCAAGGGAAAGGGATGAGCAGTTCTTC. Translating it yields CASSVSRERDEQFF.

V and J are TRBV20-1 and TRBJ2-3; 7 nucleotides agree with TRBD2. The CDR3 spans 16 residues. The germline gives CDR1 DFQATT, CDR2 SNEGSKA (reference sequence). The junction had 17 bases not matched to a gene; V was cut back by 6 bases and J by 5 bases. The CDR3 sequence is CSARTSRFNSGDTQYF. CDR3 DNA sequence: TGCAGTGCGAGGACTAGTCGATTCAACTCGGGAGATACGCAGTATTTT.

This clonotype was seen just once. The gene calls are TRBV2 and TRBJ2-1; perhaps TRBD1 as D (6 bases). CDR1 and CDR2 (germline): SNHLY, FYNNEI. Trimming shortened V by 3 bases and J by 5 bases, and 11 bases separated the two germline ends. CDR3 length: 14 residues. For the CDR3, the DNA is TGTGCCAGCAGTGACTTCAGGGGAGACAATGAGCAGTTCTTC. As protein: CASSDFRGDNEQFF. Looking up the rest from reference TRBV2 and TRBJ2-1 gives the full variable domain: EPEVTQTPSHQVTQMGQEVILRCVPISNHLYFYWYRQILGQKVEFLVSFYNNEISEKSEIFDDQFSVERPDGSNFTLKIRSTKLEDSAMYFCASSDFRGDNEQFFGPGTRLTVL.

The chain has TRBV2 and TRBJ1-1; TRBD1 might be the D (5 bases). The CDR3 consists of 12 residues. From germline, CDR1 is SNHLY and CDR2 FYNNEI. The ends were cut back, 3 bases at V and 3 bases at J, with 5 bases in the middle. CDR3 nucleotide sequence: TGTGCCAGCAGTGAGGGGGACACTGAAGCTTTCTTT. Residues: CASSEGDTEAFF.

This chain connects TRBV9 to TRBJ2-1; D call uncertain. The CDR3 covers 14 residues. Trimming removed 1 base at V and 7 bases at J, with 12 bases between. Germline V gives CDR1 SGDLS, CDR2 YYNGEE. The chain's CDR3 is CASSVPLGSNEQFF. The CDR3 region has the DNA TGTGCCAGCAGCGTACCTTTGGGGTCAAATGAGCAGTTCTTC.

In this sample, this clonotype turned up a few times. V gene TRBV29-1 combines with J gene TRBJ2-7, with D possibly matching TRBD1 (5 bases). This CDR3 has 14 residues. The V gene lost 5 bases and the J gene lost 2 bases, with 16 bases spanning the gap. The germline V gene has CDR1 SQVTM and CDR2 ANQGSEA. CDR3 loop: CSVLGETSAYEQYF. DNA of the CDR3: TGCAGCGTTTTAGGGGAAACAAGTGCCTACGAGCAGTACTTC.

This rearrangement joins TRBV27 to TRBJ2-7; D is possibly TRBD2 (5 bases). Per germline, CDR1 MNHEY and CDR2 SMNVEV (reference sequence). This CDR3 is 14 amino acids long. Trimming stripped 8 bases from V and 2 bases from J, with 16 bases between. The CDR3 loop is CASGSLRATYEQYF. The CDR3 region has the DNA TGTGCCAGCGGGAGTTTGAGGGCCACCTACGAGCAGTACTTC.

This chain uses TRBV6-5 with TRBJ2-7, with D maybe TRBD2 (6 bases). Germline V gene lookup returns CDR1 MNHEY and CDR2 SVGAGI. The CDR3 sequence is 14 residues long. Deletions cut 5 bases from V and 0 bases from J, with 11 bases between. Written as DNA, the CDR3 is TGTGCCAGCAGTCCCGGGAGTGGCTCCTACGAGCAGTACTTC. This codes for CASSPGSGSYEQYF.

V is TRBV28 and J is TRBJ2-7; no clear D. Germline V gene lookup returns CDR1 MDHEN and CDR2 SYDVKM. The CDR3 covers 12 residues. Trimming shortened V by 1 base and J by 4 bases, and 5 bases separated the two germline ends. CDR3 sequence: CASSLLGYEQYF. The DNA of the CDR3 is TGTGCCAGCAGTTTATTGGGGTACGAGCAGTACTTC.

The chain combines TRBV27 with TRBJ1-2; D perhaps matches TRBD1 (5 bases). The V gene lost 5 bases and the J gene lost 6 bases, with 10 bases spanning the gap. Germline CDR1 is MNHEY and CDR2 is SMNVEV (reference sequence). The CDR3 covers 12 residues. The CDR3 region is CASSLRGHGYTF. The CDR3 DNA follows: TGTGCCAGCAGTCTAAGGGGCCATGGCTACACCTTC.

V usage is TRBV27 and J usage is TRBJ2-7, with TRBD1 identical over 8 bases. The CDR3 has 16 amino acids. Germline CDR1 and CDR2: MNHEY and SMNVEV (reference sequence). V gave up 6 bases and J gave up 2 bases; unmatched junction bases: 12. The CDR3 region is CASSFHRDRTPYEQYF. CDR3 DNA sequence: TGTGCCAGCAGCTTCCACCGGGACAGGACCCCCTACGAGCAGTACTTC.

This clonotype has just one count. The chain carries TRBV9 and TRBJ2-1; D uncertain. This CDR3 contains 15 residues. Germline CDR1 SGDLS, CDR2 YYNGEE. V was pared by 5 bases and J by 6 bases, with 18 bases between. CDR3 amino acids: CASSLSDFVSNEQFF. CDR3 in DNA: TGTGCCAGCAGTCTCAGCGATTTCGTAAGCAATGAGCAGTTCTTC.

The chain recombines TRBV6-5 with TRBJ2-7; no reliable D call. The V gene's germline CDR1 is MNHEY and CDR2 SVGAGI. V was clipped by 6 bases and J by 0 bases, with 6 bases between them. The CDR3 is 12 residues long. Here the CDR3 DNA reads TGTGCCAGCAGAGACCACTCCTACGAGCAGTACTTC. It codes for CASRDHSYEQYF.

CDR3 sequence (DNA): TGTGCCAGCAGCTTTAGCGGCGTAATAAACAATGAGCAGTTCTTC. It codes for CASSFSGVINNEQFF. This sequence joins TRBV5-4 and TRBJ2-1; D possibly corresponds to TRBD2 (6 bases). The germline V gene encodes CDR1 SGHNT and CDR2 YYREEE (reference sequence). V lost 2 bases, J lost 5 bases, and 14 bases lay in between. The CDR3 sequence is 15 residues long.

This sequence joins TRBV29-1 and TRBJ2-5, with D perhaps matching TRBD2 (5 bases). Trimming shortened V by 4 bases and J by 1 base, and 16 bases separated the two germline ends. This CDR3 is built from 15 residues. In germline, CDR1 is SQVTM, CDR2 ANQGSEA. The CDR3 region has the DNA TGCAGCGTTGCCCCCCGGGGAGCGCTCCAAGAGACCCAGTACTTC. Amino acids: CSVAPRGALQETQYF.

This rearrangement joins TRBV14 to TRBJ1-1, with D unclear. The CDR3 is made up of 13 amino acids. Trimming pared 5 bases from V and 6 bases from J, leaving 13 bases between. Germline CDR1 is SGHDN and CDR2 is FVKESK. The CDR3, as DNA: TGTGCCAGCAGCAAAAGTCCGGGCGCTGAAGCTTTCTTT. This encodes CASSKSPGAEAFF.

The chain uses TRBV28 and TRBJ2-7, with 9 bases lining up with TRBD2. Germline lookup yields CDR1 MDHEN and CDR2 SYDVKM. V shed 4 bases, J shed 3 bases, and the junction held 1 base outside the gene matches. The CDR3 runs 13 residues. The CDR3 nucleotides read TGTGCCAGCAGTTGGACTAGCGTCTACGAGCAGTACTTC. It specifies CASSWTSVYEQYF.

This chain links TRBV7-6 with TRBJ2-7; D could derive from TRBD1 or TRBD2 (5 bases each). Per the germline V gene, CDR1 is SGHVS and CDR2 is FNYEAQ. V lost 5 bases and J 3 bases, leaving 11 bases between the germline ends. This CDR3 region has 13 residues. The CDR3 region has the DNA TGTGCCAGCAGCCCCTGGGACGGCTACGAGCAGTACTTC. It is translated as CASSPWDGYEQYF.

The rearrangement uses TRBV7-9 and TRBJ2-5; no firm D call. Looked up from germline, CDR1 is SEHNR and CDR2 is FQNEAQ (reference sequence). The CDR3 covers 14 residues. V lost 2 bases and J 2 bases, leaving 9 bases between the germline ends. The DNA for the CDR3 is TGTGCCAGCAGCTTACGGGTCTTACAAGAGACCCAGTACTTC. Translated: CASSLRVLQETQYF.

The chain employs TRBV7-9 and TRBJ2-7; TRBD2 might be the D (5 bases). The ends were cut back, 6 bases at V and 4 bases at J, with 16 bases in the middle. This CDR3 has 14 amino acids. Per germline, CDR1 SEHNR and CDR2 FQNEAQ (reference sequence). Written as DNA, the CDR3 is TGTGCCAGCAGTCCACCGGGGATCATGTACGAGCAGTACTTC. This encodes CASSPPGIMYEQYF.

The J gene is TRBJ2-1, the V gene TRBV4-3; 12 nucleotides line up with TRBD2. V was pared by 4 bases and J by 4 bases, with 5 bases of the junction left unmatched. The CDR3 extends over 16 amino acids. Germline CDR1 is LGHNA and CDR2 is YSLEER. CDR3 in DNA: TGCGCCAGCAGCCTGACTAGCGGGAGCCCGTACAATGAGCAGTTCTTC. Its translation: CASSLTSGSPYNEQFF.

This chain links TRBV10-2 with TRBJ2-7, with a possible D match to TRBD2 (6 bases). V was cut by 10 bases and J by 4 bases, with 17 bases left in between. There are 13 residues in the CDR3. Germline V gene lookup returns CDR1 WSHSY and CDR2 SAAADI. CDR3 sequence: CATGMGREYEQYF. The CDR3 coding sequence is TGCGCCACAGGGATGGGCCGGGAGTACGAGCAGTACTTC.

The chain employs TRBV27 and TRBJ2-1; D not certain. In germline, CDR1 is MNHEY, CDR2 SMNVEV (reference sequence). V lost 3 bases and J lost 8, with 17 bases in between. This CDR3 contains 15 residues. This CDR3 is CASSFTVGNGDEQFF. The CDR3 nucleotides read TGTGCCAGCAGTTTCACCGTCGGAAACGGCGATGAGCAGTTCTTC.

CDR3 residues: CASSATGGSGANVLTF. The DNA for the CDR3 is TGTGCCAGCAGCGCGACAGGGGGCTCTGGGGCCAACGTCCTGACTTTC. The rearrangement joins TRBV12-3 or TRBV12-4 to TRBJ2-6; 9 bases align to TRBD1. The CDR3 is 16 amino acids. The V segment lost 6 bases and the J segment 0 bases; nucleotides outside the gene matches: 3.

The chain combines TRBV2 with TRBJ1-1; no clear D. V was trimmed by 7 bases and J by 4 bases, leaving 13 bases between them. This CDR3 comprises 13 residues. From germline, CDR1 is SNHLY and CDR2 FYNNEI. The CDR3 DNA is TGTGCCAGCAACCCGGCGGCGGTCACTGAAGCTTTCTTT. It yields the protein CASNPAAVTEAFF.